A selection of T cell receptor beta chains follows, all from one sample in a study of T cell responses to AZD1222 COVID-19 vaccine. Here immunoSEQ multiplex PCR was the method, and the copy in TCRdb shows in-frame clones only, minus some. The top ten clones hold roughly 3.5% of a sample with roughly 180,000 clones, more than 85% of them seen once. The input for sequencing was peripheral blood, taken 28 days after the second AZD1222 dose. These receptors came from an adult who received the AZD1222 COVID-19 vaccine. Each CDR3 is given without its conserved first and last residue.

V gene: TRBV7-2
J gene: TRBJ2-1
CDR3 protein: ASSPRVPSSYNEQF

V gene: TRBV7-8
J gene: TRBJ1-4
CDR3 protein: ASSYSGAPNEKLF

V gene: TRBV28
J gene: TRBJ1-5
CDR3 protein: ASSVTGSRGLQPQH

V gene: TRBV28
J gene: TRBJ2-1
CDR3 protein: ASSLERFSYNEQF

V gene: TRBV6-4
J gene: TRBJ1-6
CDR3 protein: ASRDRGGSPLH

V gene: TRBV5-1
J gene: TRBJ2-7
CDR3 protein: ASSLTGHYEQY

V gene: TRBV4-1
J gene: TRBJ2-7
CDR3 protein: ASTPDLAGDKYEQY

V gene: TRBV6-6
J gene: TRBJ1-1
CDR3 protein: ASITTTEAF

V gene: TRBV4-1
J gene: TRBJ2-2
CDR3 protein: ASRRDFQNGELF

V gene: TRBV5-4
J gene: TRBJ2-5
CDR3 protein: ASSPSGREQETQY

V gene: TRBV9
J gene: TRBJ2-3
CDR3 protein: ASSGDTDTQY

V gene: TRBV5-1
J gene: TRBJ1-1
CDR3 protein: ASSLAGPKDTEAF

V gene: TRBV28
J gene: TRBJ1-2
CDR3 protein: ASSFTDNTNYGYT

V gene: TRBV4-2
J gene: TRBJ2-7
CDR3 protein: ASSQGLAGAYEQY

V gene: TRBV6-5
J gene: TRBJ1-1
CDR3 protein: ASRQGWNTEAF

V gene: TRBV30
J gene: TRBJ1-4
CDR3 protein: AGNLERDEKLF

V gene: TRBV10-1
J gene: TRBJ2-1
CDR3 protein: ASTNPLAGTRQF

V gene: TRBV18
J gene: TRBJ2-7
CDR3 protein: ASSPAGLYEQY

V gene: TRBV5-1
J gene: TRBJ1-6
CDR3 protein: ASSLAGPSYGSPLH

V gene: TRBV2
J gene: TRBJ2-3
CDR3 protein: ASSTGTSGYTDTQY

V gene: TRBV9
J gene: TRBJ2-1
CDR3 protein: ASSADRGPYNEQF

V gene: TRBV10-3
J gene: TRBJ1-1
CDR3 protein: AISGDIEAF

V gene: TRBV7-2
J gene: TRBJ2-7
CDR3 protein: ASSLETDYEQY

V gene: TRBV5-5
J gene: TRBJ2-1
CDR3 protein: ASSSGLAALNEQF

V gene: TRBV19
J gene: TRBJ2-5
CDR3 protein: ASSLGQGRIETQY

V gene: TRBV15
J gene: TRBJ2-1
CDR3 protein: ATSRGDPGVSYNEQF

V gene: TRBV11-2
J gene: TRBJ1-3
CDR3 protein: ASSFDGFNGNTIY

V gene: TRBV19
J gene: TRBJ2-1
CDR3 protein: ASSLIGLNNEQF

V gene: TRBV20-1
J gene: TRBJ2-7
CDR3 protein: SASRQANREQY

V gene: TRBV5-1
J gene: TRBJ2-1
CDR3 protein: ASSSGPLRGNEQF

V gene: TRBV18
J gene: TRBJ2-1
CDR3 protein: ASSPLTGLAGGTQF

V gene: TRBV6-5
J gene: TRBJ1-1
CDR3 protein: ASSPFGQGAAF

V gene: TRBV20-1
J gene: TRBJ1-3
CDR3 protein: SARTGNTIY

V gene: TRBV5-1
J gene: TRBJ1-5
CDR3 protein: ASSLDPGQGNQPQH

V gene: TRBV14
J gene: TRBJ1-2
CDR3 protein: ASSHWQGFNGYT

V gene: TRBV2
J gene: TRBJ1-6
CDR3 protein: ASSAGVGSPLH

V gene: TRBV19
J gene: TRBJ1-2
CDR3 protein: ASSIDRGLDGYT

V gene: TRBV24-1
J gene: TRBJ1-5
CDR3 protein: ATEVGPLSNQPQH

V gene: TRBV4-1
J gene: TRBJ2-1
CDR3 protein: ASSQESGLGGNEQF

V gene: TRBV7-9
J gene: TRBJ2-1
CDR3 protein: ASQRGGLSDEQF

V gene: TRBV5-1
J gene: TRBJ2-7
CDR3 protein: ASSPGQGLYEQY

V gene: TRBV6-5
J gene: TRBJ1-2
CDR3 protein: ASSYRGWDTHYGYT

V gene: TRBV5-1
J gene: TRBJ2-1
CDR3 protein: ASSLGRTSGTYNEQF

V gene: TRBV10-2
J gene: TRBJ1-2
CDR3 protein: ASSESGGVGNYGYT

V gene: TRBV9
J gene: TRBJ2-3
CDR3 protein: ASSDGGFTDTQY

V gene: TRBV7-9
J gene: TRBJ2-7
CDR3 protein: ASSLPEAGGSGEQY

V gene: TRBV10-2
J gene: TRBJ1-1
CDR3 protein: ASRGYENTEAF